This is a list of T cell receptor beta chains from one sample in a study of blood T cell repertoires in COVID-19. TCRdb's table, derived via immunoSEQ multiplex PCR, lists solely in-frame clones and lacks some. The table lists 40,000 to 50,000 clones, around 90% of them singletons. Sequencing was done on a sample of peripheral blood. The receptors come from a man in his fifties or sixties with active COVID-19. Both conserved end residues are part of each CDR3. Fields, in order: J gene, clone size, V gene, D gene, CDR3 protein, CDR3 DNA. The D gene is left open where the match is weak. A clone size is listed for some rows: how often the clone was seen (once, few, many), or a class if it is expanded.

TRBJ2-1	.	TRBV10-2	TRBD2	CATKLAGGSNEQFF	TGCGCCACCAAACTAGCGGGAGGGTCGAATGAGCAGTTCTTC
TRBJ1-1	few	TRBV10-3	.	CAISEGAGVNTEAFF	TGTGCCATCAGTGAGGGGGCAGGGGTGAACACTGAAGCTTTCTTT
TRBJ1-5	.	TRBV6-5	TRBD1	CASSRGQGEQPQHF	TGTGCCAGCAGCCGCGGACAGGGTGAACAGCCCCAGCATTTT
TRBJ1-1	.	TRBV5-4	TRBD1	CASSLDRATEAFF	TGTGCCAGCAGCCTAGACAGGGCCACTGAAGCTTTCTTT
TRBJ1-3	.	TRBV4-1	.	CASSQEQGARNTIYF	TGCGCCAGCAGCCAAGAGCAGGGCGCAAGAAACACCATATATTTT
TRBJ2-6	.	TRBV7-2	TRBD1	CASSSRTGGSSGANVLTF	TGTGCCAGCAGCTCTCGGACAGGGGGCAGTTCTGGGGCCAACGTCCTGACTTTC
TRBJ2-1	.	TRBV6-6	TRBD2	CASSRRTSGSNEQFF	TGTGCCAGCAGTAGACGGACTAGCGGGAGTAATGAGCAGTTCTTC
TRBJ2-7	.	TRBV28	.	CASSLGQGPYYYEQYF	TGTGCCAGCAGTTTAGGGCAGGGGCCTTACTACTACGAGCAGTACTTC
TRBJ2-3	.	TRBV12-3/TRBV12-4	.	CASRYYTDTQYF	TGTGCCAGCAGATATTACACAGATACGCAGTATTTT
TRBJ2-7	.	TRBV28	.	CASSFRYEQYF	TGTGCCAGCAGTTTCCGCTACGAGCAGTACTTC
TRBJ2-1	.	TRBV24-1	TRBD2	CATSYRGLAMDEQFF	TGTGCCACCAGTTATCGGGGACTAGCGATGGATGAGCAGTTCTTC
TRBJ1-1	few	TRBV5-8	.	CASSLTHLNTEAFF	TGTGCCAGCAGCTTAACTCATTTAAACACTGAAGCTTTCTTT
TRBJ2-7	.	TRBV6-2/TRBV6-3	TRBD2	CASSYGGVYEQYF	TGTGCCAGCAGTTACGGGGGGGTCTACGAGCAGTACTTC
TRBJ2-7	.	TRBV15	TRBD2	CATSRVAGTSGTTYEQYF	TGTGCCACCAGCAGAGTTGCTGGGACTAGCGGGACCACCTACGAGCAGTACTTC
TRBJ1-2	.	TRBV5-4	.	CASSLEPNYGYTF	TGTGCCAGCAGCTTGGAGCCTAACTATGGCTACACCTTC
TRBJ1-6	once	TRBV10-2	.	CASNGQPASPLHF	TGCGCCAGCAATGGACAGCCTGCTTCACCCCTCCACTTT
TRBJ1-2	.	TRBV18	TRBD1	CASSRDRPYGYTF	TGTGCCAGCTCACGGGACAGGCCATATGGCTACACCTTC
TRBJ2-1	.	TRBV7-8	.	CASSFIPQRDRSNEQFF	TGTGCCAGCAGCTTCATTCCCCAGCGGGACAGGAGCAATGAGCAGTTCTTC
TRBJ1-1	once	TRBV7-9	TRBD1	CASSPRGQGWTEAFF	TGTGCCAGCAGCCCTAGGGGACAGGGGTGGACTGAAGCTTTCTTT
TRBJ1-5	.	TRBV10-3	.	CACGAGQPQHF	TGTGCCTGCGGGGCGGGCCAGCCCCAGCATTTT
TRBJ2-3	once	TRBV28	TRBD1	CASSWTGITDTQYF	TGTGCCAGCAGTTGGACAGGAATTACAGATACGCAGTATTTT
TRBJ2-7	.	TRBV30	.	CAWTLVGRMYEQYF	TGTGCCTGGACCCTAGTCGGGAGAATGTACGAGCAGTACTTC
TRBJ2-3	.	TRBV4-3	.	CASSQNRADTQYF	TGCGCCAGCAGCCAGAACAGGGCAGATACGCAGTATTTT
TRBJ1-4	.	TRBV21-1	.	CASSKARQANEKLFF	TGTGCCAGCAGCAAAGCTAGACAGGCTAATGAAAAACTGTTTTTT
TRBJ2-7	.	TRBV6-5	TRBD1	CASSYLGQGVEQYF	TGTGCCAGCAGTTACTTGGGACAGGGTGTCGAGCAGTACTTC
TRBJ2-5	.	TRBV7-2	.	CASRKGVAMETQYF	TGTGCCAGCAGGAAGGGAGTAGCGATGGAGACCCAGTACTTC
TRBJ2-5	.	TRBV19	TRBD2	CASSTSWGLAGEWETQYF	TGTGCCAGTAGTACTTCCTGGGGACTAGCGGGAGAGTGGGAGACCCAGTACTTC
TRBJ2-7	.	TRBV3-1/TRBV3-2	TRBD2	CASSRGGTYEQYF	TGTGCCAGCAGCCGGGGAGGGACCTACGAGCAGTACTTC
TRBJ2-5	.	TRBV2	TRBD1	CASSGGTGEAIQETQYF	TGTGCCAGCAGTGGCGGGACAGGGGAGGCCATCCAAGAGACCCAGTACTTC
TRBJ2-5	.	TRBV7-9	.	CASSLIRGEQETQYF	TGTGCCAGCAGCTTAATACGGGGTGAGCAAGAGACCCAGTACTTC
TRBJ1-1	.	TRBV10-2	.	CASSDPRGDTEAFF	TGCGCCAGCAGTGATCCCAGGGGAGACACTGAAGCTTTCTTT
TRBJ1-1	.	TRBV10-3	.	CAISPDIMNTEAFF	TGTGCCATCAGCCCAGACATCATGAACACTGAAGCTTTCTTT
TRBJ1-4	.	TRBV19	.	CASSITGPADEKLFF	TGTGCCAGTAGTATAACAGGTCCTGCTGATGAAAAACTGTTTTTT
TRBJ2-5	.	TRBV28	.	CASSFYRRETQYF	TGTGCCAGCAGTTTTTATCGGAGGGAGACCCAGTACTTC
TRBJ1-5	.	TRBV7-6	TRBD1	CASSLDRGSNQPQHF	TGTGCCAGCAGCTTAGACAGGGGTAGCAATCAGCCCCAGCATTTT
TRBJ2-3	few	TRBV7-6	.	CASSPLGAAGVTDTQYF	TGTGCCAGCAGCCCCCTCGGGGCGGCAGGGGTCACAGATACGCAGTATTTT
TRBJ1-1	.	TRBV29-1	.	CSDFTNTEAFF	TGCAGCGACTTTACGAACACTGAAGCTTTCTTT
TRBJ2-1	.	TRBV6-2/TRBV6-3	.	CASSYSVGEVREQFF	TGTGCCAGCAGTTACTCAGTGGGAGAGGTCAGGGAGCAGTTCTTC
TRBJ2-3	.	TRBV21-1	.	CASSNRDRDVTDTQYF	TGTGCCAGCAGTAATAGAGACAGGGATGTCACAGATACGCAGTATTTT
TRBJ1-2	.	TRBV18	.	CASSPGQGDGYTF	TGTGCCAGCTCACCCGGACAAGGAGATGGCTACACCTTC
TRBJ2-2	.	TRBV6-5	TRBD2	CASSLRTSGIGELFF	TGTGCCAGCAGTTTAAGGACAAGCGGGATCGGGGAGCTGTTTTTT
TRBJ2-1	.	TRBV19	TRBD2	CASSKTSGENNEQFF	TGTGCCAGTAGCAAAACTAGCGGGGAAAACAATGAGCAGTTCTTC
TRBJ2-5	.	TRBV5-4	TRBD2	CASSSGTSDGSPSQYF	TGTGCCAGCAGCTCCGGGACTAGCGATGGGAGTCCTTCCCAGTACTTC
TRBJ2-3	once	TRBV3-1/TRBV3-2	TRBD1	CASRGTGATPDTQYF	TGTGCCAGCAGGGGAACAGGGGCTACCCCAGATACGCAGTATTTT
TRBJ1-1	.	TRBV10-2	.	CASSDVRNTEAFF	TGCGCCAGCAGTGACGTCAGAAACACTGAAGCTTTCTTT
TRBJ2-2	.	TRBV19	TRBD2	CASSDGPGLAGLRGGELFF	TGTGCCAGTAGCGACGGACCTGGACTAGCGGGTCTAAGGGGCGGGGAGCTGTTTTTT
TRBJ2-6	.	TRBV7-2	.	CASSADGANVLTF	TGTGCCAGCAGCGCGGATGGGGCCAACGTCCTGACTTTC
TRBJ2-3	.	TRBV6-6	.	CASTSLRLLRYMQYF	TGTGCCAGCACCTCCTTGCGACTTCTGCGCTATATGCAGTATTTT
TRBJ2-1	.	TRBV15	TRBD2	CATSKGLLNEQFF	TGTGCCACCAGCAAGGGACTACTGAATGAGCAGTTCTTC
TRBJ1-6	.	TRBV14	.	CASSQLRDTSPLHF	TGTGCCAGCAGCCAGCTCCGGGACACTTCACCCCTCCACTTT
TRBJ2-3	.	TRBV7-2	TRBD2	CASSIVLAGGPDTQYF	TGTGCCAGCAGCATTGTCCTAGCGGGAGGGCCAGATACGCAGTATTTT
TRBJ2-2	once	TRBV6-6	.	CASSYMPTKWTGELFF	TGTGCCAGCAGTTACATGCCTACGAAGTGGACCGGGGAGCTGTTTTTT
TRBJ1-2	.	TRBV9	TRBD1	CASSVEGQGIGYTF	TGTGCCAGCAGCGTAGAGGGACAGGGGATTGGCTACACCTTC